These 32 T cell receptor beta chains originate from one sample sequenced in a study of cytomegalovirus exposure and HLA in healthy donors. In the PCR, 60 Vbeta and 13 Jbeta primers were used. Assay used: immunoSEQ multiplex PCR; TCRdb lists only in-frame clones, some missing. The sample has roughly 76,000 clones; the top ten hold 2.4%. The sequencing input was PBMCs. These receptor sequences come from a female donor in good health and CMV-seropositive.

The rearrangement uses TRBV6-1 and TRBJ1-5; D not certain. The CDR3 spans 12 residues. Deletions cut 5 bases from V and 5 bases from J, with 7 bases between. The germline CDR1 and CDR2 sequences are MNHNS and SASEGT. The CDR3 region has the DNA TGTGCCAGCAGTCCCTCCCATCAGCCCCAGCATTTT. It codes for CASSPSHQPQHF.

This rearrangement joins TRBV28 to TRBJ1-1; 7 nucleotides match TRBD1. The CDR3 is 13 residues long. V lost 10 bases, J lost 6 bases, and 11 bases stayed unmatched. Germline loops: CDR1 MDHEN, CDR2 SYDVKM. CDR3 DNA sequence: TGTGCCACGGCTAGAGGGACAGATTCTGAAGCTTTCTTT. Encoded protein: CATARGTDSEAFF.

This chain uses TRBV2 with TRBJ2-1; the D gene is possibly TRBD1 (6 bases). Per the germline V gene, CDR1 is SNHLY and CDR2 is FYNNEI. The CDR3 runs to 16 residues. Trimming pared 5 bases from V and 0 bases from J, leaving 14 bases between. For the CDR3, the DNA is TGTGCCAGCAGTCCTGGACTGGGGGCCTCCTACAATGAGCAGTTCTTC. Its translation: CASSPGLGASYNEQFF.

The V call is TRBV7-2, the J call TRBJ1-2, with a possible D match to TRBD1 (6 bases). Trimming removed 5 bases from V and 4 bases from J, with 20 bases in between. CDR3 size: 16 residues. Germline V gene lookup returns CDR1 SGHTA and CDR2 FQGNSA. CDR3 sequence: CASSPHWGGSLYGYTF. CDR3 in DNA: TGTGCCAGCAGCCCCCATTGGGGGGGCTCCCTCTATGGCTACACCTTC.

This chain connects TRBV29-1 to TRBJ2-1; 11 bases fit TRBD2. CDR1 is SQVTM and CDR2 is ANQGSEA in the germline V gene. The CDR3 sequence is 17 residues long. V shed 4 bases, J shed 0 bases, and the junction held 8 bases outside the gene matches. As DNA, the CDR3 is TGCAGCGTTGTAGAGTATAGCGGGAGGGACTCCTACAATGAGCAGTTCTTC. Encoded protein: CSVVEYSGRDSYNEQFF.

This sequence joins TRBV6-5 and TRBJ2-1; 8 nucleotides line up with TRBD2. Germline trimming cut 4 bases from V and 10 bases from J; bases unmatched to any gene: 6. The germline V gene has CDR1 MNHEY and CDR2 SVGAGI. The CDR3 is 13 residues long. CDR3 DNA: TGTGCCAGCAGTTCCTTAGCGGGGTCGGAGCAGTTCTTC. It codes for CASSSLAGSEQFF.

The rearrangement links TRBV5-4 to TRBJ2-5, with TRBD1 matching 8 bases. Germline CDR1 and CDR2: SGHNT and YYREEE (reference sequence). This CDR3 has 14 amino acids. V gave up 4 bases and J gave up 7 bases; unmatched junction bases: 9. CDR3 sequence reads: CASSAKTGDGTQYF. DNA of the CDR3: TGTGCCAGCAGCGCTAAGACAGGGGATGGGACCCAGTACTTC.

The CDR3 sequence: CASSAPPSPEQFF. In nucleotides, the CDR3 is TGTGCCAGCAGCGCCCCTCCTAGTCCAGAGCAGTTCTTC. This chain connects TRBV9 to TRBJ2-1; D call uncertain. Germline lookup yields CDR1 SGDLS and CDR2 YYNGEE. This CDR3 comprises 13 residues. V lost 3 bases, J lost 10 bases, and 14 bases lay in between.

CDR3 DNA: TGTGCTAGTGCCCAAGCAGGAAGCACAGATACGCAGTATTTT. The encoded protein is CASAQAGSTDTQYF. The chain recombines TRBV12-5 with TRBJ2-3; no firm D call. Trimming pared 7 bases from V and 0 bases from J, leaving 11 bases between. The germline CDR1 and CDR2 sequences are LGHNT and FRNRAP. The CDR3 totals 14 residues.

V usage is TRBV7-9 and J usage is TRBJ2-4; D perhaps matches TRBD1 (5 bases). Germline CDR1 is SEHNR and CDR2 is FQNEAQ (reference sequence). The CDR3 totals 13 residues. V was clipped by 2 bases and J by 8 bases, with 10 bases between them. The CDR3: CASSLRRVDIQYF. The CDR3 region has the DNA TGTGCCAGCAGCTTACGCAGGGTAGACATTCAGTACTTC.

The genes are TRBV19 and TRBJ2-1, with D possibly TRBD2 on 5 matching bases. V was shortened by 3 bases and J by 5 bases, with 14 bases between the two germline ends. Germline CDR1 is LNHDA and CDR2 is SQIVND (reference sequence). The CDR3 is 15 residues long. CDR3 loop: CASSMRAPSDNEQFF. The CDR3 nucleotides are TGTGCCAGTAGTATGAGGGCCCCATCCGACAATGAGCAGTTCTTC.

The V call is TRBV19, the J call TRBJ2-6; D perhaps matches TRBD2 (5 bases). V was cut by 7 bases and J by 0 bases, with 16 bases left in between. CDR1 is LNHDA, CDR2 SQIVND, per germline (reference sequence). CDR3 length: 17 amino acids. DNA for the CDR3: TGTGCCAGTAAACGGGGTAGAGATGGCTCTGGGGCCAACGTCCTGACTTTC. It yields the protein CASKRGRDGSGANVLTF.

This chain links TRBV30 with TRBJ2-7, with 11 nucleotides matching TRBD1. This CDR3 spans 15 amino acids. Trimming removed 8 bases from V and 3 bases from J; junction bases left unmatched: 12. Germline CDR1 reads GTSNPN; CDR2 reads SVGIG (reference sequence). The CDR3 loop is CALDSPGQGVYEQYF. CDR3 in DNA: TGTGCCCTGGATTCGCCGGGACAGGGGGTCTACGAGCAGTACTTC.

This chain links TRBV28 with TRBJ2-7, with D perhaps matching TRBD1 (6 bases). This CDR3 comprises 15 residues. The V and J ends lost 7 bases and 1 base respectively, with 17 bases between them. Germline V gene lookup returns CDR1 MDHEN and CDR2 SYDVKM. The CDR3 bases are TGTGCCAGCACCCGTCAGGCAGGGGCGTCCTACGAGCAGTACTTC. Translating gives CASTRQAGASYEQYF.

The chain combines TRBV5-4 with TRBJ2-7, with 10 bases that match TRBD1. From germline, CDR1 is SGHNT and CDR2 YYREEE (reference sequence). The CDR3 is made up of 15 amino acids. V gave up 4 bases and J gave up 5 bases; unmatched junction bases: 9. The CDR3 is CASSRTGTGDHEQYF. For the CDR3, the DNA is TGTGCCAGCAGCAGAACCGGGACAGGGGACCACGAGCAGTACTTC.

The V and J genes are TRBV7-2 and TRBJ2-7; 9 bases align to TRBD2. V lost 5 bases to trimming and J lost 2 bases; unmatched junction nucleotides: 7. Germline CDR1 SGHTA, CDR2 FQGNSA. The CDR3 has 15 amino acids. The CDR3 loop is CASSGSGRKAYEQYF. The CDR3 nucleotides read TGTGCCAGCAGCGGGAGCGGGAGGAAAGCCTACGAGCAGTACTTC.

The J gene is TRBJ2-2, the V gene TRBV4-3; maybe TRBD1 (5 bases). The CDR3 loop spans 15 amino acids. In germline, CDR1 is LGHNA, CDR2 YSLEER. The V and J ends lost 8 bases and 2 bases respectively, with 15 bases between them. As DNA, the CDR3 is TGCGCCAGCGCCCTTACCAGGGTAAACACCGGGGAGCTGTTTTTT. Amino acids: CASALTRVNTGELFF.

The CDR3: CASSPHPVGGSNTGELFF. DNA of the CDR3: TGTGCCAGCAGCCCACACCCCGTCGGCGGGTCGAACACCGGGGAGCTGTTTTTT. The V and J genes are TRBV7-7 and TRBJ2-2; maybe TRBD2 (5 bases). V lost 5 bases and J lost 0, with 19 bases in between. CDR1 and CDR2 from the germline V gene are SSHAT and FNYEAQ (reference sequence). The CDR3 is 18 residues long.

The rearrangement joins TRBV18 to TRBJ1-2, with D possibly being TRBD1 (6 bases). This CDR3 region has 11 residues. The V and J ends lost 5 bases and 10 bases respectively, with 11 bases between them. CDR1 is KGHSH, CDR2 LQKENI, per germline. The CDR3 region has the DNA TGTGCCAGCTCAACGGACAGTACCTACACCTTC. This gives the protein CASSTDSTYTF.

The rearrangement links TRBV7-3 to TRBJ2-2; no clear D. Trimming left V 1 base short and J 5 bases short, with 8 bases between. The CDR3 loop spans 14 amino acids. Germline V lookup: CDR1 SGHTA, CDR2 FQGTGA. This CDR3 is CASSLSSPTGELFF. The CDR3 DNA follows: TGTGCCAGCAGCTTAAGTAGCCCAACCGGGGAGCTGTTTTTT. The variable domain in full, completed from reference TRBV7-3 and TRBJ2-2, reads GAGVSQTPSNKVTEKGKYVELRCDPISGHTALYWYRQSLGQGPEFLIYFQGTGAADDSGLPNDRFFAVRPEGSVSTLKIQRTERGDSAVYLCASSLSSPTGELFFGEGSRLTVL.

About this clone: One end of the junction is discordant with germline, which a read error may explain. The V and J genes are TRBV30 and TRBJ2-3; TRBD2 aligns across 8 bases. The germline CDR1 and CDR2 sequences are GTSNPN and SVGIG (reference sequence). There are 15 residues in the CDR3. The CDR3 DNA sequence: TGTGCCGGGAGTAACGGGGGGGGCCGAGCCGATACGCAGTATTTT. It translates to CAGSNGGGRADTQYF.

This chain links TRBV11-2 with TRBJ2-7; 11 nucleotides line up with TRBD2. The CDR3 totals 15 residues. J gave up 3 bases and V 1 base, and 2 bases lay outside the gene matches. Per the germline V gene, CDR1 is SGHAT and CDR2 is FQNNGV. CDR3: CASSLGLAGLYEQYF. The CDR3 DNA reads as TGTGCCAGCAGCTTAGGACTAGCGGGACTCTACGAGCAGTACTTC.

The chain joins TRBV6-1 to TRBJ1-1; D not resolved. Germline V gives CDR1 MNHNS, CDR2 SASEGT. This CDR3 comprises 13 residues. V lost 4 bases to trimming and J lost 3 bases, with 9 bases between them. CDR3 loop: CASSVRGDTEAFF. CDR3 nucleotide sequence: TGTGCCAGCAGTGTACGAGGAGACACTGAAGCTTTCTTT.

V is TRBV25-1 and J is TRBJ2-5; a weak D match, TRBD2 (7 bases). This CDR3 contains 14 residues. Germline-derived CDR1 and CDR2 are MGHDK and SYGVNS. The V end was cut by 3 bases, the J end by 11 bases, with 19 bases between. The CDR3 DNA sequence: TGTGCCAGCAGTGAGTTAGTGGGCGGGGGACATCAGTACTTC. Translation: CASSELVGGGHQYF.

The V and J genes are TRBV20-1 and TRBJ1-2; tentative D call: TRBD1 (5 bases). The CDR3 runs 11 residues. Germline CDR1 reads DFQATT; CDR2 reads SNEGSKA (reference sequence). The V and J ends lost 6 bases and 9 bases respectively, with 14 bases between them. The CDR3 sequence is CSANPDIRYTF. The CDR3 nucleotides read TGCAGTGCCAATCCGGACATTCGCTACACCTTC.

The genes are TRBV9 and TRBJ2-1, with D tentatively TRBD2 (7 bases). V was cut by 0 bases and J by 6 bases, with 13 bases left in between. The CDR3 loop spans 15 amino acids. CDR1 and CDR2 from the germline V gene are SGDLS and YYNGEE. In DNA form, the CDR3 reads TGTGCCAGCAGCGTAGCGGGGGGCCCTACCAATGAGCAGTTCTTC. Translation gives CASSVAGGPTNEQFF. Using reference TRBV9 and TRBJ2-1 for the parts outside the CDR3, the full variable domain is DSGVTQTPKHLITATGQRVTLRCSPRSGDLSVYWYQQSLDQGLQFLIQYYNGEERAKGNILERFSAQQFPDLHSELNLSSLELGDSALYFCASSVAGGPTNEQFFGPGTRLTVL.

This chain links TRBV28 with TRBJ1-5; D uncertain. Germline loops: CDR1 MDHEN, CDR2 SYDVKM. The V and J ends lost 3 bases and 0 bases respectively, with 9 bases between them. There are 15 residues in the CDR3. The CDR3 nucleotides read TGTGCCAGCAGTTTGTCCCAGTATAGCAATCAGCCCCAGCATTTT. It specifies CASSLSQYSNQPQHF.

The V gene is TRBV10-1, the J gene TRBJ2-7; D perhaps matches TRBD2 (5 bases). Trimming took off 2 bases at V and 4 bases at J, with 15 bases between the two ends. The germline CDR1 and CDR2 sequences are WNHNN and SYGVQD (reference sequence). CDR3 length: 15 residues. CDR3 in DNA: TGCGCCAGCAGTGAGCAGGCTAGCTCGGGTTACGAGCAGTACTTC. Its protein is CASSEQASSGYEQYF.

This chain links TRBV7-2 with TRBJ1-1; 7 nucleotides line up with TRBD1. CDR1 and CDR2 from the germline V gene are SGHTA and FQGNSA. The CDR3 length is 13 residues. After removal of 4 bases from V and 11 bases from J, the junction contained 10 bases not matched to a gene. The CDR3 DNA reads as TGTGCCAGCAGCTCATACGACAGGGTCGAGGCTTTCTTT. Translated, it gives CASSSYDRVEAFF.

J is TRBJ2-7 and V is TRBV7-2; 7 nucleotides line up with TRBD1. The junction had 7 bases not matched to a gene; V was cut back by 1 base and J by 4 bases. The germline gives CDR1 SGHTA, CDR2 FQGNSA. The CDR3 length is 15 residues. Here the CDR3 reads CASSLGTGKAYEQYF. In nucleotides, the CDR3 is TGTGCCAGCAGCTTAGGGACAGGAAAAGCATACGAGCAGTACTTC. The whole variable domain, filled in from reference TRBV7-2 and TRBJ2-7, reads GAGVSQSPSNKVTEKGKDVELRCDPISGHTALYWYRQSLGQGLEFLIYFQGNSAPDKSGLPSDRFSAERTGGSVSTLTIQRTQQEDSAVYLCASSLGTGKAYEQYFGPGTRLTVT.

This sequence joins TRBV7-2 and TRBJ2-2; D might be TRBD2 (5 bases). The CDR3 loop spans 15 amino acids. Trimming took 1 base from V and 5 from J, leaving 11 bases between them. CDR1 and CDR2 from the germline V gene are SGHTA and FQGNSA. CDR3 in DNA: TGTGCCAGCAGCTTAGTGCTTAGCGTGACCGGGGAGCTGTTTTTT. Translation gives CASSLVLSVTGELFF.

The chain couples TRBV15 to TRBJ2-2; 7 bases are a match to TRBD2. Looked up from germline, CDR1 is LNHNV and CDR2 is YYDKDF (reference sequence). The trim removed 4 bases at V and 1 base at J, leaving 6 bases unmatched. The CDR3 sequence is 16 residues long. CDR3 nucleotide sequence: TGTGCCACCAGCATCCCTGGACTAGTGAACACCGGGGAGCTGTTTTTT. Amino acid sequence: CATSIPGLVNTGELFF.